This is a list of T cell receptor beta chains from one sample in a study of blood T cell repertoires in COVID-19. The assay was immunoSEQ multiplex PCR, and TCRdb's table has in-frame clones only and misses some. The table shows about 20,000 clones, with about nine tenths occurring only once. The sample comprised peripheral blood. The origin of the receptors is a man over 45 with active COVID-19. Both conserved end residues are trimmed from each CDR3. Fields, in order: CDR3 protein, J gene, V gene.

ATRSGGGNTEAF,TRBJ1-1,TRBV24-1
ASSHTSTSGGAYEQY,TRBJ2-7,TRBV4-3
ASSEGPTTYNEQF,TRBJ2-1,TRBV2
ASSLKWQTEAF,TRBJ1-1,TRBV11-3
ASSVGSGGGGQETQY,TRBJ2-5,TRBV9
ASSPGTTNNEQF,TRBJ2-1,TRBV2
ASSVGHGAKNIQY,TRBJ2-4,TRBV9
ASSQDGGSNQPQH,TRBJ1-5,TRBV4-1
ASSQALDRGLNGELF,TRBJ2-2,TRBV4-1
ASSSGLGIETQY,TRBJ2-5,TRBV7-9
ASSSILRGGADTQY,TRBJ2-3,TRBV7-9
ASSSNRVYSPLH,TRBJ1-6,TRBV7-7
ASTYRATNEKLF,TRBJ1-4,TRBV6-5
ASGETGDYQPQH,TRBJ1-5,TRBV12-5
ASSAGFAAEAF,TRBJ1-1,TRBV2
ASRDGQRGEAF,TRBJ1-1,TRBV5-6
AWGTGIGNTIY,TRBJ1-3,TRBV30
ASSFPPGLGSPLH,TRBJ1-6,TRBV11-2
ASSVGRDQPQH,TRBJ1-5,TRBV12-3/TRBV12-4
ASSMGRGFGNTIY,TRBJ1-3,TRBV19
ASSYRGQYGYT,TRBJ1-2,TRBV6-5
ASRPWGAGNTIY,TRBJ1-3,TRBV5-4
ASSLDSGGANIYGYT,TRBJ1-2,TRBV7-9